The subject of this entry is one TCR beta chain. The target of this receptor is not known. Per-base quality was not reported, and no clone a single base away is much larger than it. The germline ends are 9 bases apart after V is trimmed by 0 bases and J by 3 bases. The CDR3 numbers 15 residues from cysteine through phenylalanine. The retained sequence is limited to the CDR3, 45 bases, with the frame set at the first base. Based on the germline V gene (reference sequence), the CDR1 and CDR2 sequences are LNHDA and SQIVND. This sample stems from a study of cytomegalovirus exposure and HLA in healthy donors (dated by TCRdb to about 2017). The study in broad terms: According to a later analysis, one platform produced both the 100 to 150 validation repertoires and the 666 repertoires of the first cohort. Besides the first cohort of 666 subjects, a separate validation cohort made up of over 95 different subjects was used. The study aimed to test whether signatures of past pathogen exposure could be identified by cataloging public T cell receptors. To predict cytomegalovirus infection status, the study brought together high-throughput TCR immunosequencing, statistical association of individual TCRs with disease status, and machine learning.

Libraries came from the immunoSEQ multiplex PCR assay. As for the original processing: To diagnose cytomegalovirus status from the catalog of TCR beta chain sequences, a statistical classification framework was built. The table was pulled from immuneACCESS by TCRdb, which kept in-frame rearrangements only. Such tables lose some clones; where checked, under half of the loss comes from unresolved V genes, and the rest has no known cause. From that table come the V and J calls and clone size; the DNA was used to work out D and trimming. The sample table shows roughly 150,000 clones, and 96% are seen once. Under 0.9% of the sample is taken by the ten largest. The full study reports these points: The validation cohort had no HLA typing available for a later analysis, so co-occurrence within that cohort was assessed over all 120 or so repertoires. The classifier was reported to diagnose cytomegalovirus status with high specificity and sensitivity in both the original and validation cohorts. In vitro tests confirmed that a few of the cytomegalovirus-associated TCR beta chains recognize cytomegalovirus antigens. It was suggested by the authors that the approach could potentially be generalized to other disease states and immunological phenotypes. The study gave a list of under 200 TCR beta chains associated with cytomegalovirus. While some public TCRs were present in many individuals, most TCR sequences turned up only very rarely across donors. A later analysis found that TCRs clustered in the first cohort also tended to co-occur in the roughly 120 validation repertoires, with approximately 94% of cluster scores above 0.

Donors formed part of the validation cohort, which comprised some 120 subjects and was distinct from the first cohort of under 750 subjects. This TCR came from a woman aged 18-29 years in good health and CMV-seronegative. The rearranged chain carries TRBV19 and TRBJ1-5, with no reliable assignment of the D segment. Source material: PBMCs. The encoded CDR3 is CASSIEATANQPQHF. The base sequence is TGTGCCAGTAGTATAGAGGCTACAGCCAATCAGCCCCAGCATTTT.